This T cell receptor (beta chain) was sequenced during a study of cytomegalovirus exposure and HLA in healthy donors. General study findings and limits: For most TCR sequences rarity was the rule, although some public TCRs occurred in many donors.

Sequencing used immunoSEQ multiplex PCR; TCRdb keeps in-frame clones, though not all of them. The sample comprises under 110,000 clones, 88% of which are singletons, and 1.5% to 2% rests with the top ten. The germline V gene has CDR1 MDHEN and CDR2 SYDVKM. V was trimmed by 2 bases and J by 3 bases, leaving 10 bases between them. This CDR3 is built from 15 residues. The donors were part of the validation cohort of 95 to 150 subjects. That cohort was separate from the first cohort, which comprised roughly 670 subjects. Regarding this clone: The antigen remains undetermined.

The origin of this receptor is a woman under 30 in good health and CMV-seropositive. The rearrangement uses TRBV28 and TRBJ2-2, with a tentative D call TRBD2 (7 bases). Sequences were obtained from PBMCs. CDR3 in DNA: TGTGCCAGCAGTTTACGGGGGGCTGACACCGGGGAGCTGTTTTTT. This codes for CASSLRGADTGELFF.